This record concerns one T cell receptor (beta chain) sequence. Antigen unknown. This record belongs to a study of OX40 agonist ivuxolimab in advanced cancers. Looking at the study overall: Aged roughly 23 to 79 with a mean of approximately 60 years, they were 82.7% male. Three dose-escalation patients had partial responses: one with hepatocellular carcinoma and two with cutaneous melanoma.

Sampling times: baseline, cycle 4 day 1, cycle 7 day 1. The CDR3 runs to 14 residues. Germline CDR1 and CDR2: SQVTM and ANQGSEA. V lost 3 bases to trimming and J lost 4 bases; unmatched junction nucleotides: 7. Here immunoSEQ multiplex PCR was the method, and the copy in TCRdb shows in-frame clones only, minus some. Here the sample spans fewer than 65,000 clones, roughly 88% being singletons. Whole-study results and caveats: Near-lowest levels of clonal expansion characterized partial responders at 0.1-3.0 mg/kg.

This sequence was found in an adult with an advanced solid tumor such as melanoma, head and neck, liver or kidney cancer. Sequenced here: CD4+ or CD8+ T cells sorted from blood, sampled in a trial of the OX40 agonist ivuxolimab. The chain employs TRBV29-1 and TRBJ1-1; TRBD1 matches at 8 bases. CDR3 in DNA: TGCAGCGTTGATGGATCACAGGGGGGCACTGAAGCTTTCTTT. Translation gives CSVDGSQGGTEAFF.